This entry features one T cell receptor (beta chain) sequence. What it binds is unknown. The CDR3 has 15 amino acids. Per germline, CDR1 SGHRS and CDR2 YFSETQ. Deletions cut 4 bases from V and 1 base from J, with 12 bases between. Generated by immunoSEQ multiplex PCR, the TCRdb table keeps only in-frame clones and is missing some. The table lists some 40,000 clones, approximately 90% of them singletons. This record comes from a study of OX40 agonist ivuxolimab in advanced cancers. Turning to the study itself: Intravenous ivuxolimab was administered to patients every 2 weeks at 0.01 to 10 mg/kg. Males comprised over 80% of the group, whose mean age was about 62 years (range 23 to 79).

General study points: Expansion of clones was among the lowest in partial responders at 0.1-3.0 mg/kg.

The TCR sequence derives from an adult with an advanced solid tumor such as melanoma, head and neck, liver or kidney cancer. The source was CD4+ or CD8+ T cells sorted from blood, collected in a trial of the OX40 agonist ivuxolimab. The chain carries TRBV5-1 and TRBJ1-5, with D tentatively TRBD1 (6 bases). The CDR3 reads CASSEGGVSNQPQHF. The CDR3 coding sequence is TGCGCCAGCAGCGAAGGGGGAGTAAGCAATCAGCCCCAGCATTTT.